This T cell receptor beta chain was recorded in a study of T cell responses to AZD1222 COVID-19 vaccine. The CDR3 loop spans 14 amino acids. V trimming: 7 bases; J trimming: 3 bases; junction bases outside the gene matches: 4. Germline V gene lookup returns CDR1 MNHEY and CDR2 SVGAGI. Analysis merged second doses at about 4 or about 12 weeks. Profiling relied on immunoSEQ multiplex PCR, and the TCRdb table lists in-frame clones only, not all of them. The sample carries 120,000 or so clones, roughly 90% recorded once. This clone was seen a handful of times. Its antigen is unknown. Notes on the study in general: Clonal diversity may have been underestimated in mostly white British donors.

This rearrangement joins TRBV6-5 to TRBJ2-3; 10 bases line up with TRBD2. The sample was peripheral blood, taken 28 days after the second AZD1222 dose. The clonotype comes from an adult who received the AZD1222 COVID-19 vaccine. The DNA of the CDR3 is TGTGCCAGCAACATAGCGGGGGGAACAGATACGCAGTATTTT. This translates into CASNIAGGTDTQYF.